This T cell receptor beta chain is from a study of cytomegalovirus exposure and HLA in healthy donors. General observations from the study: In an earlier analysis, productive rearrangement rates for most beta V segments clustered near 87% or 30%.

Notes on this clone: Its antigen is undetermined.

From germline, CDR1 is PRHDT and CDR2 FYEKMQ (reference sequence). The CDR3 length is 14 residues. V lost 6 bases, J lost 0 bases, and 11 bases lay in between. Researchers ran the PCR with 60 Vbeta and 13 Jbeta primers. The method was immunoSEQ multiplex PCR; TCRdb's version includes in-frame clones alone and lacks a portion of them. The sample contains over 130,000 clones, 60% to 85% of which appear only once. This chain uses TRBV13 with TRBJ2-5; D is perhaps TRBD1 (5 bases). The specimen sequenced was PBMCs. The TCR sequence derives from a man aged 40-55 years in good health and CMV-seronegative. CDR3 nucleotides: TGTGCCAGCAGTCCAGGGCCGTACCAAGAGACCCAGTACTTC. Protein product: CASSPGPYQETQYF.